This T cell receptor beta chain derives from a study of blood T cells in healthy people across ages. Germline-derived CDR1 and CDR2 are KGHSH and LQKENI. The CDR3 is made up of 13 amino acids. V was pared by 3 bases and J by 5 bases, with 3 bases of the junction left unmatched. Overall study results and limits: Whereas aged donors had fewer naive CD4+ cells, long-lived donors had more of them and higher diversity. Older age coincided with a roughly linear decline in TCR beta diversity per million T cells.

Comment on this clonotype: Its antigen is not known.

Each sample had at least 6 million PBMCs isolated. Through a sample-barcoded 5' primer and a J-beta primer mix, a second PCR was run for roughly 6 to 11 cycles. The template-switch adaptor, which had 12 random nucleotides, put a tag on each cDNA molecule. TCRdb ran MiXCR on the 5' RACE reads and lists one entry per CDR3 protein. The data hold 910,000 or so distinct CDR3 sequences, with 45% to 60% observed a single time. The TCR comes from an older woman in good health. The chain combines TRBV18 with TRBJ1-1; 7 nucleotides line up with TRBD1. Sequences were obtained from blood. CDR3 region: CASSPPQGTEAFF. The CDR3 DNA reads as TGTGCCAGCTCACCGCCACAGGGGACTGAAGCTTTCTTT.